Presented here are 20 T cell receptor beta chains from one specimen sequenced in a study of blood T cells in healthy people across ages (dated by TCRdb to between 2014 and 2016). Library generation was performed with 5' RACE. Sequencing was performed on an Illumina HiSeq 2500. A second PCR of about 6 to 11 cycles was performed with a sample-barcoded 5' primer and a J-beta primer mix. TCRdb reran the public reads through fastp at Q25 and MiXCR, keeping productive beta chains. When rows share a CDR3 protein, they turn into one entry using the most common DNA and genes. Across this sample there are 800,000 to 950,000 distinct CDR3 sequences, with around 49% seen only once. Jointly, the top ten make up over 10% of the sample. The sample taken for sequencing was blood. The receptors shown here come from a man aged 30-40 years in good health.

This chain uses TRBV24-1 with TRBJ2-1; TRBD2 agrees at 7 bases. CDR3 length: 13 residues. V shed 7 bases, J shed 8 bases, and the junction held 7 bases outside the gene matches. Germline V gene sequence: CDR1 KGHDR, CDR2 SFDVKD. The CDR3 bases are TGTGCCACCAGGCTTACTAGCGCCGATGAGCAGTTCTTC. Protein product: CATRLTSADEQFF.

V usage is TRBV28 and J usage is TRBJ2-7, with a possible D match to TRBD1 (5 bases). The length of the CDR3 is 15 residues. CDR1 MDHEN and CDR2 SYDVKM come from the germline V gene. V lost 5 bases and J 2 bases, leaving 16 bases between the germline ends. CDR3 coding DNA: TGTGCCAGCAGTCCAACCCCCGGACAAGCCTACGAGCAGTACTTC. This translates into CASSPTPGQAYEQYF.

This clonotype was observed a few times. The chain recombines TRBV7-9 with TRBJ2-4; the D gene is possibly TRBD1 (6 bases). The closer fit of TRBJ2-7 to the DNA end suggests the J call may be wrong. This CDR3 is built from 16 residues. Germline CDR1 reads SEHNR; CDR2 reads FQNEAQ (reference sequence). CDR3 amino acids: CASSSANGTLPYEQYF. As DNA, the CDR3 is TGTGCCAGCAGTTCCGCGAACGGGACACTACCCTACGAGCAGTACTTC.

This clonotype came up many times. The chain is built from TRBV27 and TRBJ1-2; TRBD1 aligns across 9 bases. This CDR3 has 13 residues. Looked up from germline, CDR1 is MNHEY and CDR2 is SMNVEV (reference sequence). V lost 6 bases, J lost 8 bases, and 7 bases stayed unmatched. The CDR3 DNA is TGTGCCAGCAGCTTCCGGGACAGGGACGGCTACACCTTC. Protein product: CASSFRDRDGYTF.

The chain has TRBV6-2 or TRBV6-3 and TRBJ2-7; 12 bases align to TRBD1. Germline values: CDR1 MNHEY, CDR2 SVGEGT. The CDR3 is 15 amino acids. Trimming at V came to 6 bases and at J to 5 bases, leaving 8 bases not matched to a gene. The CDR3 sequence: CASRTPGTGGHEQYF. The CDR3 DNA follows: TGTGCCAGCAGGACTCCCGGGACAGGGGGCCACGAGCAGTACTTC.

This clonotype occurred a few times. The chain joins TRBV19 to TRBJ2-1; tentative D call: TRBD2 (5 bases). V was shortened by 5 bases and J by 0 bases, with 14 bases between the two germline ends. The CDR3 runs to 16 residues. Germline V CDR1 and CDR2: LNHDA, SQIVND (reference sequence). The CDR3 loop reads CASSLLLGSSYNEQFF. CDR3 bases: TGTGCCAGTAGTCTCCTGCTGGGGAGCTCCTACAATGAGCAGTTCTTC.

The chain couples TRBV2 to TRBJ2-7; D perhaps matches TRBD1 (6 bases). In germline, CDR1 is SNHLY, CDR2 FYNNEI. The CDR3 consists of 12 residues. V gave up 4 bases and J gave up 5 bases, with 9 bases separating them. The CDR3 reads CASSVDRHEQYF. CDR3 coding DNA: TGTGCCAGCAGTGTGGACAGACACGAGCAGTACTTC.

The chain carries TRBV30 and TRBJ2-3; D gene uncertain. The CDR3 runs to 13 residues. The ends were cut back, 2 bases at V and 5 bases at J, with 11 bases in the middle. Germline V CDR1 and CDR2: GTSNPN, SVGIG (reference sequence). Written as DNA, the CDR3 is TGTGCCTGGAGTAGAGCAGATCGAGATACGCAGTATTTT. Amino acids: CAWSRADRDTQYF. Drawing the rest from reference TRBV30 and TRBJ2-3, the complete variable domain is SQTIHQWPATLVQPVGSPLSLECTVEGTSNPNLYWYRQAAGRGLQLLFYSVGIGQISSEVPQNLSASRPQDRQFILSSKKLLLSDSGFYLCAWSRADRDTQYFGPGTRLTVL.

On this clonotype: At one boundary the junction diverges from the germline segment, which might be a read error. The chain carries TRBV6-2 or TRBV6-3 and TRBJ2-7; D call uncertain. CDR1 MNHEY and CDR2 SVGEGT come from the germline V gene. The CDR3 is 12 residues long. The CDR3 bases are TGTGCCTGCAGTTACTCGATATACGAGCAGTACTTC. The encoded protein is CACSYSIYEQYF.

This chain connects TRBV5-1 to TRBJ2-1; 11 nucleotides match TRBD2. The CDR3 is made up of 14 amino acids. Germline V gene sequence: CDR1 SGHRS, CDR2 YFSETQ. The trim removed 5 bases at V and 9 bases at J, leaving 7 bases unmatched. For the CDR3, the DNA is TGCGCCAGCAGTGGGGCTAGCGGGGGGACTGAGCAGTTCTTC. It specifies CASSGASGGTEQFF. Full variable domain (rest looked up from reference TRBV5-1 and TRBJ2-1): KAGVTQTPRYLIKTRGQQVTLSCSPISGHRSVSWYQQTPGQGLQFLFEYFSETQRNKGNFPGRFSGRQFSNSRSEMNVSTLELGDSALYLCASSGASGGTEQFFGPGTRLTVL.

The V gene is TRBV27, the J gene TRBJ1-1, with D uncertain. The CDR3 has 16 amino acids. Germline assignment: CDR1 MNHEY and CDR2 SMNVEV (reference sequence). Trimming removed 5 bases from V and 0 bases from J, with 16 bases in between. CDR3 in amino acids: CASSRAVQIMNTEAFF. CDR3 nucleotide sequence: TGTGCCAGCAGTCGAGCAGTACAGATTATGAACACTGAAGCTTTCTTT.

The chain links TRBV28 to TRBJ2-7; either TRBD1 or TRBD2 may fit D (5 bases each). Gene TRBJ2-5 matches the end of the DNA better, so the J call may be wrong. This CDR3 contains 12 residues. Germline V CDR1 and CDR2: MDHEN, SYDVKM. Written as DNA, the CDR3 is TGTGCCAGCGTGCCGGGGCGGGAGACCCAGTACTTC. Translation gives CASVPGRETQYF.

The genes are TRBV28 and TRBJ2-3, with no clear D. This CDR3 is built from 15 residues. Germline V gene data show CDR1 as MDHEN and CDR2 as SYDVKM. V lost 3 bases, J lost 1 base, and 11 bases lay in between. The CDR3 protein is CASSFGGIGTDTQYF. CDR3 bases: TGTGCCAGCAGTTTCGGCGGCATTGGCACAGATACGCAGTATTTT.

The rearrangement links TRBV9 to TRBJ1-6, with a tentative D call TRBD1 (5 bases). In germline, CDR1 is SGDLS, CDR2 YYNGEE. V lost 2 bases, J lost 4 bases, and 7 bases lay in between. The CDR3 length is 14 residues. In nucleotides, the CDR3 is TGTGCCAGCAGCGTCAGGGATTATAATTCACCCCTCCACTTT. Translation gives CASSVRDYNSPLHF. Supplemented by reference TRBV9 and TRBJ1-6, the full variable domain reads DSGVTQTPKHLITATGQRVTLRCSPRSGDLSVYWYQQSLDQGLQFLIQYYNGEERAKGNILERFSAQQFPDLHSELNLSSLELGDSALYFCASSVRDYNSPLHFGNGTRLTVT.

V gene TRBV7-9 combines with J gene TRBJ2-3, with 8 bases lining up with TRBD1. J was trimmed by 10 bases and V by 3 bases; bases with no gene match: 9. There are 14 residues in the CDR3. CDR1 and CDR2 from the germline V gene are SEHNR and FQNEAQ (reference sequence). CDR3 in amino acids: CASSFADAGGSQYF. As DNA, the CDR3 is TGTGCCAGCAGCTTCGCCGACGCAGGGGGCTCGCAGTATTTT.

This clonotype was seen only a few times. This chain connects TRBV6-5 to TRBJ2-5; 7 bases fit TRBD2. V lost 2 bases, J lost 4 bases, and 4 bases stayed unmatched. This CDR3 region has 14 residues. CDR1 and CDR2 from the germline V gene are MNHEY and SVGAGI. CDR3 bases: TGTGCCAGCAGTTACACGGGGGGTTCAGAGACCCAGTACTTC. Protein: CASSYTGGSETQYF.

The CDR3 reads CASSSPADGTWEQYF. Here the CDR3 DNA reads TGTGCCAGCAGTTCCCCGGCGGACGGTACCTGGGAGCAGTACTTC. The genes are TRBV6-5 and TRBJ2-5, with D maybe TRBD2 (5 bases). The CDR3 extends over 15 amino acids. Germline loops: CDR1 MNHEY, CDR2 SVGAGI. V shed 4 bases and J shed 11 bases, with 23 bases lying between them.

This clonotype was recorded once. The genes are TRBV20-1 and TRBJ1-5; the D is unclear. CDR3 length equals 15 residues. V was shortened by 5 bases and J by 0 bases, with 14 bases between the two germline ends. Germline assignment: CDR1 DFQATT and CDR2 SNEGSKA (reference sequence). The CDR3 here is CSAPLPGYSNQPQHF. Here the CDR3 DNA reads TGCAGTGCTCCACTACCGGGATATAGCAATCAGCCCCAGCATTTT.

V gene TRBV4-2 combines with J gene TRBJ1-4; 7 nucleotides align to TRBD1. This CDR3 has 14 residues. Germline V gene lookup returns CDR1 LGHNA and CDR2 YNFKEQ. The V gene end was trimmed by 6 bases and the J gene end by 4 bases; junction bases not matched to a gene: 5. The CDR3 region is CASSLGGDNEKLFF. CDR3 nucleotides: TGTGCCAGCAGTCTAGGGGGCGATAATGAAAAACTGTTTTTT.

The chain recombines TRBV6-2 or TRBV6-3 with TRBJ2-3; possible D gene TRBD1, 6 bases. With 7 bases removed from V and 2 bases from J, the gap between germline ends came to 16 bases. The CDR3 is 15 residues long. Looked up from germline, CDR1 is MNHEY and CDR2 is SVGEGT. CDR3: CASTWVGHNTDTQYF. For the CDR3, the DNA is TGTGCCAGCACTTGGGTGGGACACAACACAGATACGCAGTATTTT.